A single sample gave rise to the 19 T cell receptor beta chains below, sequenced in a study of Ad26.COV2.S vaccination and SARS-CoV-2 variants. The assay was immunoSEQ multiplex PCR, and TCRdb's table has in-frame clones only and misses some. The sample consists of 350,000 to 450,000 clones, around 83% of them appearing once. The treatment is: about 20 received Ad26.COV2.S at low or high dose, single or two shots; 5 received placebo; per-sample allocation not given. Samples were taken on day 63 after the first vaccine or placebo injection. Source: peripheral blood, taken in a trial of Ad26.COV2.S vaccine versus placebo. Source of these receptors: a person between 18 and 65 years old who received the Ad26.COV2.S COVID-19 vaccine or a placebo.

This sequence joins TRBV9 and TRBJ2-7; D unresolved. The CDR3 consists of 14 residues. CDR1 is SGDLS, CDR2 YYNGEE, per germline. With 1 base removed from V and 2 bases from J, the gap between germline ends came to 10 bases. CDR3: CASSVTPTAYEQYF. The CDR3 DNA sequence: TGTGCCAGCAGCGTAACCCCGACGGCCTACGAGCAGTACTTC.

The chain is built from TRBV5-6 and TRBJ2-2, with D perhaps TRBD2 (6 bases). The CDR3 totals 14 residues. From germline, CDR1 is SGHDT and CDR2 YYEEEE. V was trimmed by 0 bases and J by 7 bases, leaving 10 bases between them. The CDR3, as DNA: TGTGCCAGCAGCTTGGTGGGCGGGGACGGGGAGCTGTTTTTT. Amino acids: CASSLVGGDGELFF.

The chain combines TRBV2 with TRBJ2-3; TRBD2 agrees at 10 bases. This CDR3 has 15 residues. Per germline, CDR1 SNHLY and CDR2 FYNNEI. The V gene end was trimmed by 8 bases and the J gene end by 3 bases; junction bases not matched to a gene: 8. The CDR3 protein is CASEASGRGTDTQYF. The CDR3 DNA reads TGTGCCAGCGAGGCCAGCGGGAGGGGGACAGATACGCAGTATTTT.

The V gene is TRBV18, the J gene TRBJ2-3; D is perhaps TRBD2 (6 bases). With 8 bases removed from V and 4 bases from J, the gap between germline ends came to 13 bases. Germline CDR1 is KGHSH and CDR2 is LQKENI. The length of the CDR3 is 13 residues. The CDR3 DNA follows: TGTGCCAGCCTCGGGCAGCGGGCAGATACGCAGTATTTT. Protein product: CASLGQRADTQYF.

The chain couples TRBV5-1 to TRBJ2-7, with 10 bases identical to TRBD2. Germline V CDR1 and CDR2: SGHRS, YFSETQ. The CDR3 runs 15 residues. Germline trimming cut 0 bases from V and 5 bases from J; bases unmatched to any gene: 5. CDR3 region: CASSLGASGSHEQYF. In nucleotides, the CDR3 is TGCGCCAGCAGCTTGGGAGCTAGCGGGAGCCACGAGCAGTACTTC.

The rearrangement links TRBV7-2 to TRBJ2-7; D not resolved. This CDR3 comprises 12 residues. The V end lost 3 bases, the J end lost 4 bases, and 7 bases lay between the germline ends. The germline V gene encodes CDR1 SGHTA and CDR2 FQGNSA. The CDR3 region has the DNA TGTGCCAGCAGCTTTAGTGGGTACGAGCAGTACTTC. This codes for CASSFSGYEQYF.

The chain links TRBV10-3 to TRBJ1-5; possible D gene TRBD1, 6 bases. Germline V gene data show CDR1 as ENHRY and CDR2 as SYGVKD. This CDR3 has 16 amino acids. V was clipped by 4 bases and J by 0 bases, with 13 bases between them. CDR3: CAISANSGDSNQPQHF. CDR3 sequence (DNA): TGTGCCATCAGTGCGAATTCAGGGGATAGCAATCAGCCCCAGCATTTT.

This chain joins TRBV2 and TRBJ2-2; D ambiguous. There are 15 residues in the CDR3. The germline V gene has CDR1 SNHLY and CDR2 FYNNEI. V was trimmed by 7 bases and J by 0 bases, leaving 12 bases between them. CDR3 DNA sequence: TGTGCCAGCATCCTAAATCACCCGAACACCGGGGAGCTGTTTTTT. It specifies CASILNHPNTGELFF. Looking up the rest from reference TRBV2 and TRBJ2-2 gives the full variable domain: EPEVTQTPSHQVTQMGQEVILRCVPISNHLYFYWYRQILGQKVEFLVSFYNNEISEKSEIFDDQFSVERPDGSNFTLKIRSTKLEDSAMYFCASILNHPNTGELFFGEGSRLTVL.

V usage is TRBV18 and J usage is TRBJ2-3, with TRBD2 as a possible D gene (5 bases). The CDR3 totals 14 residues. Trimming pared 5 bases from V and 4 bases from J, leaving 13 bases between. CDR1 and CDR2 from the germline V gene are KGHSH and LQKENI. The CDR3 sequence is CASSFLRVADTQYF. CDR3 DNA sequence: TGTGCCAGCTCATTCCTGCGGGTCGCAGATACGCAGTATTTT.

The CDR3 sequence: CASSQGGTGELFF. The DNA of the CDR3 is TGTGCCAGCAGCCAAGGAGGGACCGGGGAGCTGTTTTTT. V and J are TRBV14 and TRBJ2-2, with a tentative D call TRBD2 (5 bases). Per germline, CDR1 SGHDN and CDR2 FVKESK. V lost 1 base and J 5 bases, leaving 5 bases between the germline ends. The CDR3 sequence is 13 residues long.

V is TRBV12-1 and J is TRBJ2-1. TRBV12-1 is termed a pseudogene. The CDR3 totals 16 residues. CDR3 DNA sequence: TGTGCCAGCAGCTTACGGGGCGGCAGCTCCTACAATGAGCAGTTCTTC. This sequence encodes CASSLRGGSSYNEQFF.

This clone was seen a handful of times. V usage is TRBV7-6 and J usage is TRBJ2-2, with TRBD2 identical over 8 bases. Germline values: CDR1 SGHVS, CDR2 FNYEAQ. V trimming: 3 bases; J trimming: 0 bases; junction bases outside the gene matches: 3. This CDR3 is 16 amino acids long. The CDR3 sequence: CASSLPSGSNTGELFF. Written as DNA, the CDR3 is TGTGCCAGCAGCTTGCCTAGCGGGTCGAACACCGGGGAGCTGTTTTTT.

A single count supports this clone. The chain joins TRBV27 to TRBJ2-2; the D is unclear. The germline V gene encodes CDR1 MNHEY and CDR2 SMNVEV (reference sequence). The CDR3 sequence is 14 residues long. Between the trimmed V and J ends, which lost 3 bases and 1 base, there was a span of 6 bases. The CDR3 spells CASSFQVNTGELFF. The DNA for the CDR3 is TGTGCCAGCAGTTTCCAAGTGAACACCGGGGAGCTGTTTTTT.

This clone was detected a few times. The gene calls are TRBV5-1 and TRBJ2-1; 10 bases are shared with TRBD2. The CDR3 length is 13 residues. Germline V lookup: CDR1 SGHRS, CDR2 YFSETQ. Unmatched junction bases numbered 5, after V lost 4 bases and J lost 10 bases. The CDR3 spells CASSPLTSGEQFF. The CDR3, as DNA: TGCGCCAGCAGCCCCCTGACTAGCGGGGAGCAGTTCTTC.

This clone appeared a few times. V is TRBV19 and J is TRBJ2-2; D remains ambiguous. CDR1 and CDR2 (germline): LNHDA, SQIVND (reference sequence). The CDR3 has 16 residues. V gave up 4 bases and J gave up 3 bases, with 15 bases separating them. This CDR3 is CASSTLRAKDTGELFF. The DNA of the CDR3 is TGTGCCAGTAGTACTTTAAGGGCCAAGGACACCGGGGAGCTGTTTTTT.

The rearrangement uses TRBV7-6 and TRBJ2-7, with TRBD2 matching 7 bases. Trimming took 0 bases from V and 3 from J; bases not matched to a gene: 2. Germline V lookup: CDR1 SGHVS, CDR2 FNYEAQ. The CDR3 sequence is 14 residues long. CDR3 protein: CASSLAGGDYEQYF. CDR3 nucleotide sequence: TGTGCCAGCAGCTTAGCGGGGGGGGACTACGAGCAGTACTTC. The full variable domain, with the rest looked up from reference TRBV7-6 and TRBJ2-7, is GAGVSQSPRYKVTKRGQDVALRCDPISGHVSLYWYRQALGQGPEFLTYFNYEAQQDKSGLPNDRFSAERPEGSISTLTIQRTEQRDSAMYRCASSLAGGDYEQYFGPGTRLTVT.

The J gene is TRBJ2-2, the V gene TRBV28; D is ambiguous. The CDR3 sequence is 15 residues long. From germline, CDR1 is MDHEN and CDR2 SYDVKM. V was trimmed by 6 bases and J by 6 bases, leaving 17 bases between them. The CDR3 bases are TGTGCCAGCAGGTCTGTCACGCCGGAGTCCGGGGAGCTGTTTTTT. Translating it yields CASRSVTPESGELFF.

The gene calls are TRBV11-2 and TRBJ1-3; no definite D call. Deletions cut 5 bases from V and 2 bases from J, with 13 bases between. The germline V gene encodes CDR1 SGHAT and CDR2 FQNNGV. The CDR3 has 15 residues. CDR3 in amino acids: CASSDGGTPGNTIYF. For the CDR3, the DNA is TGTGCCAGCAGCGATGGTGGTACCCCTGGAAACACCATATATTTT.

This sequence joins TRBV3-1 (or the pseudogene TRBV3-2) and TRBJ2-4; 12 bases match TRBD2. CDR1 is LGHDT and CDR2 is YNNKEL in the germline V gene (reference sequence). This CDR3 region has 14 residues. Germline trimming cut 4 bases from V and 10 bases from J; bases unmatched to any gene: 5. CDR3 sequence: CASSPGLAGRIQYF. CDR3 DNA: TGTGCCAGCAGCCCGGGACTAGCGGGCAGGATTCAGTACTTC.